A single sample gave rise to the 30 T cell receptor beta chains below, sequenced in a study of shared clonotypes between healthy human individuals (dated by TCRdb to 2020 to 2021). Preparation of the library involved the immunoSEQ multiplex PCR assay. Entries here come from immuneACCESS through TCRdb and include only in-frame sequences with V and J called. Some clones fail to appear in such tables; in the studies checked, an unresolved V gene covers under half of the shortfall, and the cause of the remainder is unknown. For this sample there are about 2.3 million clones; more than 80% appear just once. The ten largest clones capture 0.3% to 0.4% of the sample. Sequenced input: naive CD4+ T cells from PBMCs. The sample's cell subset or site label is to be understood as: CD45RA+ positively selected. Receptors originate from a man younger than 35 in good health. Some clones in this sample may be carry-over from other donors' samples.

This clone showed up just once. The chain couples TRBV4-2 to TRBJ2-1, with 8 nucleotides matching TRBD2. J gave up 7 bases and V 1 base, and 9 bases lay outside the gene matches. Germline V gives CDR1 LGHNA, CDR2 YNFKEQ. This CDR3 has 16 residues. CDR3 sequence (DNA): TGTGCCAGCAGCCAAGTGGAAGCGGGAGAGGGAAATGAGCAGTTCTTC. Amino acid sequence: CASSQVEAGEGNEQFF.

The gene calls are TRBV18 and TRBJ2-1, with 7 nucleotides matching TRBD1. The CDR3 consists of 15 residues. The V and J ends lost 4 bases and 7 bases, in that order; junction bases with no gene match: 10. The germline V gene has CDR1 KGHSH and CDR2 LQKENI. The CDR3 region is CASSLEQGMMNEQFF. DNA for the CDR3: TGTGCCAGCTCACTAGAACAGGGGATGATGAATGAGCAGTTCTTC. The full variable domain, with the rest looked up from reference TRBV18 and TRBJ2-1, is NAGVMQNPRHLVRRRGQEARLRCSPMKGHSHVYWYRQLPEEGLKFMVYLQKENIIDESGMPKERFSAEFPKEGPSILRIQQVVRGDSAAYFCASSLEQGMMNEQFFGPGTRLTVL.

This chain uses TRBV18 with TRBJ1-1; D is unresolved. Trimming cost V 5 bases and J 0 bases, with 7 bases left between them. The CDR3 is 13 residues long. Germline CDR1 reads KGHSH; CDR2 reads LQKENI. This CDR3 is CASSFDLNTEAFF. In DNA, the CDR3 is TGTGCCAGCTCATTCGACTTGAACACTGAAGCTTTCTTT.

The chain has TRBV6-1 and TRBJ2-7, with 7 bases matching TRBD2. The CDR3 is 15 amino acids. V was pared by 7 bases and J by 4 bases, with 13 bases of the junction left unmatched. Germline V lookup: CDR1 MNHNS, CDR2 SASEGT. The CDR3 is CASMLSGTLLYEQYF. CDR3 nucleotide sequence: TGTGCCAGCATGTTAAGCGGGACGTTGTTATACGAGCAGTACTTC.

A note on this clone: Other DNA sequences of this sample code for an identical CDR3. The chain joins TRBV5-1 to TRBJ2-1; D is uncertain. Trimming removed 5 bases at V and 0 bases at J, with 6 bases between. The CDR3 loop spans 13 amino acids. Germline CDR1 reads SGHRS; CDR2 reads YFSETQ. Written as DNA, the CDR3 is TGCGCCAGCAGTCAGAGCTCCTACAATGAGCAGTTCTTC. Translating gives CASSQSSYNEQFF.

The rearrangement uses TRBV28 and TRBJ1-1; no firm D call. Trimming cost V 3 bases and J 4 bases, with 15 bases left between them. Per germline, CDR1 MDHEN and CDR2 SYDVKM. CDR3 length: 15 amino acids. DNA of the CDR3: TGTGCCAGCAGTTTGATCGCGCCGGGGTCCACTGAAGCTTTCTTT. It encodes CASSLIAPGSTEAFF.

The CDR3 DNA follows: TGTGCCAGCAGTTTTCGCCCTTTACAGGCCCCAGGTGGCTACACCTTC. Its protein product is CASSFRPLQAPGGYTF. The chain has TRBV6-5 and TRBJ1-2, with D possibly TRBD1 on 5 matching bases. From germline, CDR1 is MNHEY and CDR2 SVGAGI. Trimming pared 4 bases from V and 7 bases from J, leaving 22 bases between. The CDR3 loop spans 16 amino acids.

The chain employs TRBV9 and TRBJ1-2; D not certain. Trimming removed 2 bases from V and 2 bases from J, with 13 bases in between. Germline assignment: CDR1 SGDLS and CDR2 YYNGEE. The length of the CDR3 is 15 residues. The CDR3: CASSVGVSGNYGYTF. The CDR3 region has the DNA TGTGCCAGCAGCGTTGGGGTTTCCGGGAACTATGGCTACACCTTC.

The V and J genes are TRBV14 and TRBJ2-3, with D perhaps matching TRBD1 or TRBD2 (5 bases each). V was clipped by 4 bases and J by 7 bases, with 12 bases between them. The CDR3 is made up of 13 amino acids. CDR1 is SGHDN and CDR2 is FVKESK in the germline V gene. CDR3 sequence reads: CASSRDDGNTQYF. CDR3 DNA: TGTGCCAGCAGCCGGGACGACGGGAATACGCAGTATTTT.

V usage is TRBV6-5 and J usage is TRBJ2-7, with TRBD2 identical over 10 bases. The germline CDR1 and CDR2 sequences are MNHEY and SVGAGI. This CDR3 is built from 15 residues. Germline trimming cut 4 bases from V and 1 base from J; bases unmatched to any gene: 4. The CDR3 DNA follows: TGTGCCAGCAGTTCCGGACTAGCGGCTTCCTACGAGCAGTACTTC. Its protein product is CASSSGLAASYEQYF.

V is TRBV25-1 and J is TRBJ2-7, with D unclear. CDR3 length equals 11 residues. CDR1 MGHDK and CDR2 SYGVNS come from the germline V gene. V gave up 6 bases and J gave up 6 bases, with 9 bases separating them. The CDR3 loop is CASSARSEQYF. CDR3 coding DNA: TGTGCCAGCAGCGCGAGATCCGAGCAGTACTTC.

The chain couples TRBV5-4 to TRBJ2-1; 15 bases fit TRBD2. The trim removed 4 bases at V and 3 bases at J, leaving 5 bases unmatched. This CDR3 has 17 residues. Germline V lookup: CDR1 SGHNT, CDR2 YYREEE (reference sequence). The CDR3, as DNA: TGTGCCAGCAGCACCGGACTAGCGGGAGGGGTCTACAATGAGCAGTTCTTC. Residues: CASSTGLAGGVYNEQFF.

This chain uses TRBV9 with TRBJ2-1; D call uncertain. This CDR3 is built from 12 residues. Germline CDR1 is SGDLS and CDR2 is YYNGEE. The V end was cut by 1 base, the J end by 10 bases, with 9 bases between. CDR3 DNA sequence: TGTGCCAGCAGCGTACAGTTGGGGGAGCAGTTCTTC. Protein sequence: CASSVQLGEQFF.

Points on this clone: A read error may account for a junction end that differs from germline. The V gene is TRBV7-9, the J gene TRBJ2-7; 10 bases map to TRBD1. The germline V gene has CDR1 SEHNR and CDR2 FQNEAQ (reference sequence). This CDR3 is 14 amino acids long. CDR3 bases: TGTGCCAGCAGCCGGGACAGGGGCTCCCACGAGCAGTACTTC. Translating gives CASSRDRGSHEQYF.

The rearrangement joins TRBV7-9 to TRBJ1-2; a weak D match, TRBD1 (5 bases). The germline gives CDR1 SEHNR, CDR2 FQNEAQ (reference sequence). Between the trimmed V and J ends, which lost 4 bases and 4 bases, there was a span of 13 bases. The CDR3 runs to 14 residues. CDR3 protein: CASSSTSGGYGYTF. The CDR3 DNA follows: TGTGCCAGCAGCTCAACATCGGGGGGCTATGGCTACACCTTC.

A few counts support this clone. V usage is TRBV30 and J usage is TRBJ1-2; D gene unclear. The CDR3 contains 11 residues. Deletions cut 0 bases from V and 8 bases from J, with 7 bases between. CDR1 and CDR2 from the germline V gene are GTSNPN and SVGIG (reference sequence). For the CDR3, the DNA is TGTGCCTGGAGTGTAGTGATCGGCTACACCTTC. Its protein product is CAWSVVIGYTF.

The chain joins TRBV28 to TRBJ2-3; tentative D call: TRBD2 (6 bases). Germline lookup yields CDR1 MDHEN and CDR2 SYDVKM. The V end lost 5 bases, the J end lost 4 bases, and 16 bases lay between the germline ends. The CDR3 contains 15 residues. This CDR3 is CASSPTRGFPDTQYF. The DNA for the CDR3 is TGTGCCAGCAGTCCGACACGGGGGTTTCCAGATACGCAGTATTTT.

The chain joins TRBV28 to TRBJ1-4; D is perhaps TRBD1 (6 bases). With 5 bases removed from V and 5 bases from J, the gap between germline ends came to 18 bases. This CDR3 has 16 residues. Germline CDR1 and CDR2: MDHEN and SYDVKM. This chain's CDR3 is CASSLGGGGRNEKLFF. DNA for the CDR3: TGTGCCAGCAGTCTAGGGGGGGGCGGGCGAAATGAAAAACTGTTTTTT.

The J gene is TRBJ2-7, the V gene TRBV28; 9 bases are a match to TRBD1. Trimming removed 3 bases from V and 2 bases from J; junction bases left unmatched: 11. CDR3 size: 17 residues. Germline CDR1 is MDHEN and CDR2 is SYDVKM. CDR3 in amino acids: CASSFLVWGTGTYEQYF. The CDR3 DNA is TGTGCCAGCAGTTTCCTTGTTTGGGGGACAGGGACCTACGAGCAGTACTTC.

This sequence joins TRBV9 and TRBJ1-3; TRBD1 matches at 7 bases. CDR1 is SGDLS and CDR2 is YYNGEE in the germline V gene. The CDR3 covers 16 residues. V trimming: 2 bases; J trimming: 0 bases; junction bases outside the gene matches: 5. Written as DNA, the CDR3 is TGTGCCAGCAGCGTGGGACAGCCCCGCTCTGGAAACACCATATATTTT. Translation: CASSVGQPRSGNTIYF.

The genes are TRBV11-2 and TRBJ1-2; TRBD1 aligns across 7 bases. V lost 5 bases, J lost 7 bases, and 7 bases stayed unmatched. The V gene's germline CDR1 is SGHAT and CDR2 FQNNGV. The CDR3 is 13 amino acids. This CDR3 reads CASSPQTGSGYTF. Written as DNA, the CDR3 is TGTGCCAGCAGCCCGCAGACAGGGAGTGGCTACACCTTC.

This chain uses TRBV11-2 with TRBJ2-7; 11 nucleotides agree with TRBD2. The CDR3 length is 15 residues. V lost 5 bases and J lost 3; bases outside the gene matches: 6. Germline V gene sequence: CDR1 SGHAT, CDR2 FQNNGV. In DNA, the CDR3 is TGTGCCAGCAGCCCCCTAGCGGGAGGACTCTACGAGCAGTACTTC. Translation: CASSPLAGGLYEQYF.

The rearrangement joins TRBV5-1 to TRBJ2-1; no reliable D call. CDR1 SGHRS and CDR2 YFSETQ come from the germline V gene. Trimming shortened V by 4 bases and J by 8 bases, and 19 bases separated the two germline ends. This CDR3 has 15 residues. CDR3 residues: CASSQLVRAADEQFF. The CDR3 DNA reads TGCGCCAGCAGCCAATTGGTAAGGGCGGCGGATGAGCAGTTCTTC.

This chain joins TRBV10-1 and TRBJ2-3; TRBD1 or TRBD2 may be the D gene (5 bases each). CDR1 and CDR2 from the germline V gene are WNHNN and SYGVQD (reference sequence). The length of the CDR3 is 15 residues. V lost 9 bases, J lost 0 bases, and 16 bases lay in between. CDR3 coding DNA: TGCGCCAGGTCGACCGGGACCCACAGCACAGATACGCAGTATTTT. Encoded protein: CARSTGTHSTDTQYF.

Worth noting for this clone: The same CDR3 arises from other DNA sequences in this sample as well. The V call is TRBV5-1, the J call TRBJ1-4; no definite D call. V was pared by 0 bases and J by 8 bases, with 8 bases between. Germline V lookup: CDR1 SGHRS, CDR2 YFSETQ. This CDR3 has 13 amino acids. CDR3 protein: CASSLVVGEKLFF. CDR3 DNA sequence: TGCGCCAGCAGCTTGGTAGTAGGGGAAAAACTGTTTTTT. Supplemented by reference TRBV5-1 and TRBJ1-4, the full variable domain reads KAGVTQTPRYLIKTRGQQVTLSCSPISGHRSVSWYQQTPGQGLQFLFEYFSETQRNKGNFPGRFSGRQFSNSRSEMNVSTLELGDSALYLCASSLVVGEKLFFGSGTQLSVL.

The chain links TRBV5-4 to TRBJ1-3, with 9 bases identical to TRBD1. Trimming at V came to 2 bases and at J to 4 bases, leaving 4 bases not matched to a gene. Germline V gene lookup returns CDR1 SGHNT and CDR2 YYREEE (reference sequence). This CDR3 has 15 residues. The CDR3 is CASSFGTGSGNTIYF. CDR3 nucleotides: TGTGCCAGCAGCTTTGGGACAGGGTCGGGAAACACCATATATTTT.

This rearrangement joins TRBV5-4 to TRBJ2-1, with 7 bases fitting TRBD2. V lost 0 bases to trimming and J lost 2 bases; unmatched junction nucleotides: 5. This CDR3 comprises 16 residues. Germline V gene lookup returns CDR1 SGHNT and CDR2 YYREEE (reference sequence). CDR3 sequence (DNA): TGTGCCAGCAGCTTGGGGGCCGGGACTACCTACAATGAGCAGTTCTTC. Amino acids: CASSLGAGTTYNEQFF.

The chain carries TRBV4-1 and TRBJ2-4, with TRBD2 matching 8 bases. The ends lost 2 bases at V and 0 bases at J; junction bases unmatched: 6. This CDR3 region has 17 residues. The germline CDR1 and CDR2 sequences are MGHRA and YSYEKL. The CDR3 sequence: CASSQTIAGSAKNIQYF. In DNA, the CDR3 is TGCGCCAGCAGCCAAACCATAGCGGGGTCAGCCAAAAACATTCAGTACTTC.

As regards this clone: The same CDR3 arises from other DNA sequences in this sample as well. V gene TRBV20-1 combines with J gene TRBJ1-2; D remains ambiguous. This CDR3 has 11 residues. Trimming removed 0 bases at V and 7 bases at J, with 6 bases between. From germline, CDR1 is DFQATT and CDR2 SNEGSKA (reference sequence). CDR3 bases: TGCAGTGCTAGAGATCGGGTTGGCTACACCTTC. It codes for CSARDRVGYTF.

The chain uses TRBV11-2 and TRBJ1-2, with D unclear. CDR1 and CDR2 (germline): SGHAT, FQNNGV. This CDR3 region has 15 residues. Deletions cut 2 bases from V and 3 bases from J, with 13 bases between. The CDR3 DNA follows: TGTGCCAGCAGCTTATCGGCAGGTCGTGACTATGGCTACACCTTC. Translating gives CASSLSAGRDYGYTF.